The 17 T cell receptor beta chains below come from one sample, sequenced in a study of cytomegalovirus exposure and HLA in healthy donors. Primers for the PCR totalled 60 Vbeta and 13 Jbeta. The assay was immunoSEQ multiplex PCR, and TCRdb's table has in-frame clones only and misses some. This table holds under 250,000 clones, 82% found once. Sequencing was performed on PBMCs. The receptors derive from a man between 40 and 49 years old in good health and CMV-seropositive.

The V and J genes are TRBV14 and TRBJ1-3; D may be TRBD1 (6 bases). From germline, CDR1 is SGHDN and CDR2 FVKESK. Between the trimmed V and J ends, which lost 4 bases and 2 bases, there was a span of 9 bases. The CDR3 sequence is 14 residues long. The CDR3 DNA reads as TGTGCCAGCAGCCCTACAGGGCCTGGAAACACCATATATTTT. This sequence encodes CASSPTGPGNTIYF.

In this sample, this clone turned up a few times. The chain employs TRBV4-1 and TRBJ2-3, with a tentative D call TRBD1 (5 bases). This CDR3 has 13 amino acids. Trimming took off 5 bases at V and 2 bases at J, with 8 bases between the two ends. Germline CDR1 is MGHRA and CDR2 is YSYEKL. CDR3 nucleotides: TGCGCCAGCAGCTGGGGCCTCACAGATACGCAGTATTTT. This sequence encodes CASSWGLTDTQYF.

The gene calls are TRBV6-4 and TRBJ1-6; 7 nucleotides line up with TRBD1. V lost 5 bases and J lost 7; bases outside the gene matches: 5. The CDR3 covers 14 residues. CDR1 and CDR2 from the germline V gene are MRHNA and SNTAGT. Here the CDR3 DNA reads TGTGCCAGCAGTAGAGGGACAGACAATTCACCCCTCCACTTT. Translation: CASSRGTDNSPLHF.

The rearrangement joins TRBV27 to TRBJ2-7; D might be TRBD2 (6 bases). Germline lookup yields CDR1 MNHEY and CDR2 SMNVEV (reference sequence). The length of the CDR3 is 14 residues. Trimming removed 5 bases from V and 3 bases from J, with 14 bases in between. The CDR3 bases are TGTGCCAGCAGTCCAACGGGAGAGGACTACGAGCAGTACTTC. Translation gives CASSPTGEDYEQYF.

The chain combines TRBV5-1 with TRBJ2-7; 11 nucleotides agree with TRBD2. The CDR3 runs 15 residues. V lost 0 bases, J lost 4 bases, and 3 bases stayed unmatched. The germline V gene encodes CDR1 SGHRS and CDR2 YFSETQ. The DNA of the CDR3 is TGCGCCAGCAGCTTGGTACTAGCGGGAGTTTACGAGCAGTACTTC. Amino acids: CASSLVLAGVYEQYF.

The CDR3 DNA sequence: TGCAGCGTCTCGGGATCCGTCTTAATAGCTAACTATGGCTACACCTTC. Residues: CSVSGSVLIANYGYTF. J is TRBJ1-2 and V is TRBV29-1; D gene ambiguous. Germline lookup yields CDR1 SQVTM and CDR2 ANQGSEA. Between the trimmed V and J ends, which lost 6 bases and 0 bases, there was a span of 20 bases. The CDR3 totals 16 residues.

The V gene is TRBV27, the J gene TRBJ2-4, with unresolved D. The length of the CDR3 is 14 residues. Germline loops: CDR1 MNHEY, CDR2 SMNVEV (reference sequence). V was cut by 2 bases and J by 8 bases, with 13 bases left in between. The CDR3 spells CASSLDPESHIQYF. CDR3 sequence (DNA): TGTGCCAGCAGTTTAGACCCGGAGTCGCACATTCAGTACTTC.

This clone has only one observation. V usage is TRBV7-8 and J usage is TRBJ2-3; no firm D call. Trimming took 4 bases from V and 5 from J, leaving 19 bases between them. This CDR3 contains 16 residues. The germline CDR1 and CDR2 sequences are SGHVS and FQNEAQ. CDR3 loop: CASSSILIAVGDTQYF. The CDR3 DNA reads as TGTGCCAGCAGCTCTATTCTTATAGCCGTGGGAGATACGCAGTATTTT. Full variable domain (outside the CDR3, taken from reference TRBV7-8 and TRBJ2-3): GAGVSQSPRYKVAKRGQDVALRCDPISGHVSLFWYQQALGQGPEFLTYFQNEAQLDKSGLPSDRFFAERPEGSVSTLKIQRTQQEDSAVYLCASSSILIAVGDTQYFGPGTRLTVL.

The gene calls are TRBV2 and TRBJ2-5, with 9 bases that match TRBD1. Germline CDR1 reads SNHLY; CDR2 reads FYNNEI. This CDR3 has 14 residues. Losses at the gene ends were 3 bases for V and 2 bases for J; bases not matched to a gene: 1. DNA for the CDR3: TGTGCCAGCAGTGAGACAGGGGGACAAGAGACCCAGTACTTC. Protein sequence: CASSETGGQETQYF.

This sequence joins TRBV7-7 and TRBJ2-5, with 10 bases lining up with TRBD2. There are 14 residues in the CDR3. The trim removed 5 bases at V and 7 bases at J, leaving 7 bases unmatched. The V gene's germline CDR1 is SSHAT and CDR2 FNYEAQ (reference sequence). The DNA of the CDR3 is TGTGCCAGCAGCCCCGGAAGGACTAGCGGGACCCAGTACTTC. Translation gives CASSPGRTSGTQYF.

This clone has only one observation. V usage is TRBV6-6 and J usage is TRBJ2-2; D gene ambiguous. The length of the CDR3 is 14 residues. Germline CDR1 reads MNHNY; CDR2 reads SVGAGI (reference sequence). V lost 6 bases to trimming and J lost 8 bases, with 16 bases between them. CDR3 region: CASSPTAVKGELFF. CDR3 nucleotide sequence: TGTGCCAGCAGCCCTACCGCGGTGAAGGGGGAGCTGTTTTTT.

J is TRBJ1-4 and V is TRBV5-1; D unresolved. Trimming left V 2 bases short and J 5 bases short, with 10 bases between. The CDR3 is 14 amino acids. CDR1 is SGHRS and CDR2 is YFSETQ in the germline V gene. This chain's CDR3 is CASSFTGGNEKLFF. CDR3 DNA: TGCGCCAGCAGCTTCACCGGCGGGAATGAAAAACTGTTTTTT.

The CDR3 protein is CASSIDRGGYNEQFF. The CDR3 DNA is TGTGCCAGTAGTATCGACAGGGGGGGCTACAATGAGCAGTTCTTC. The J gene is TRBJ2-1, the V gene TRBV19; 9 bases match TRBD1. CDR1 and CDR2 from the germline V gene are LNHDA and SQIVND (reference sequence). This CDR3 region has 15 residues. V dropped 3 bases and J dropped 3; count of bases not matched to a gene: 3.

The rearrangement joins TRBV9 to TRBJ1-3; 10 positions agree with TRBD1. V was clipped by 2 bases and J by 0 bases; unmatched bases: 5. The CDR3 loop spans 17 amino acids. Germline V gives CDR1 SGDLS, CDR2 YYNGEE. The CDR3 protein is CASSVTGGYLSGNTIYF. CDR3 nucleotides: TGTGCCAGCAGCGTGACAGGGGGCTACCTCTCTGGAAACACCATATATTTT.

The rearrangement uses TRBV6-5 and TRBJ1-1; 7 positions match TRBD1. CDR3 size: 15 residues. J lost 6 bases, V lost 5 bases, and 12 bases had no gene match. The germline gives CDR1 MNHEY, CDR2 SVGAGI. The CDR3 nucleotides read TGTGCCAGCAGTCCCGGAGGGGGCAGGATCGCTGAAGCTTTCTTT. This encodes CASSPGGGRIAEAFF.

This clone has just one count. The chain has TRBV7-2 and TRBJ2-7, with D tentatively TRBD2 (6 bases). The germline V gene encodes CDR1 SGHTA and CDR2 FQGNSA. Between the trimmed V and J ends, which lost 1 base and 13 bases, there was a span of 20 bases. This CDR3 is 14 amino acids long. In nucleotides, the CDR3 is TGTGCCAGCAGCTTAGAGGAGGGCGAGCCCAGGCGATACTTC. Its translation: CASSLEEGEPRRYF.

The CDR3 sequence: CASSSGLAGAVEQFF. CDR3 coding DNA: TGTGCCAGCAGCTCTGGACTAGCGGGAGCGGTTGAGCAGTTCTTC. The chain is built from TRBV11-2 and TRBJ2-1; 13 bases line up with TRBD2. This CDR3 is 15 amino acids long. In germline, CDR1 is SGHAT, CDR2 FQNNGV. The V segment lost 4 bases and the J segment 9 bases; nucleotides outside the gene matches: 6.